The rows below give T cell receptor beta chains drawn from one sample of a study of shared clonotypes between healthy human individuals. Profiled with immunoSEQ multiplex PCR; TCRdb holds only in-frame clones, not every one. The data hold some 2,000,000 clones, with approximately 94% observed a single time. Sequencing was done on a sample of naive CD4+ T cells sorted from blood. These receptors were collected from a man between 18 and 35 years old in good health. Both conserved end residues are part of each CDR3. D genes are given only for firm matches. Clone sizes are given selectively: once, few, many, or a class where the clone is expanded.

CDR3: CASSLGPGQGTYEQYF
DNA: TGTGCCAGCAGCTTGGGCCCCGGACAGGGGACCTACGAGCAGTACTTC
V: TRBV5-4
D: TRBD1
size: NA
J: TRBJ2-7

CDR3: CASSLSLGITEKLFF
DNA: TGCGCCAGCAGCTTGTCGCTCGGTATTACAGAAAAACTGTTTTTT
V: TRBV5-1
D: NA
size: NA
J: TRBJ1-4

CDR3: CASSVCEQYF
DNA: TGTGCCAGCAGCGTCTGCGAGCAGTACTTC
V: TRBV9
D: NA
size: NA
J: TRBJ2-7

CDR3: CASSLEGSGRGTDTQYF
DNA: TGTGCCAGCAGCTTAGAGGGTAGCGGGAGGGGCACAGATACGCAGTATTTT
V: TRBV7-2
D: TRBD2
size: NA
J: TRBJ2-3

CDR3: CAWVAEVAQYF
DNA: TGTGCCTGGGTTGCCGAAGTAGCCCAGTACTTC
V: TRBV30
D: NA
size: NA
J: TRBJ2-5

CDR3: CASSMEGYNEKLFF
DNA: TGTGCCAGTAGTATGGAGGGCTATAATGAAAAACTGTTTTTT
V: TRBV19
D: NA
size: NA
J: TRBJ1-4

CDR3: CTSSQVRASGVTDTQYF
DNA: TGCACCAGCAGCCAAGTAAGGGCTAGCGGGGTCACAGATACGCAGTATTTT
V: TRBV1
D: NA
size: NA
J: TRBJ2-3

CDR3: CASSLSPSGNYGYTF
DNA: TGTGCCAGCAGTTTAAGTCCCTCAGGGAACTATGGCTACACCTTC
V: TRBV6-5
D: NA
size: NA
J: TRBJ1-2

CDR3: CASGYTNTEAFF
DNA: TGTGCCAGCGGATACACGAACACTGAAGCTTTCTTT
V: TRBV25-1
D: NA
size: NA
J: TRBJ1-1

CDR3: CASLRLAGESYEQYF
DNA: TGTGCCAGCCTCCGACTAGCGGGGGAGTCCTACGAGCAGTACTTC
V: TRBV25-1
D: TRBD2
size: NA
J: TRBJ2-7

CDR3: CATDTRTGGGSPLHF
DNA: TGTGCCACCGATACCCGTACAGGAGGTGGGTCACCCCTCCACTTT
V: TRBV21-1
D: NA
size: NA
J: TRBJ1-6

CDR3: CASSYADFETQYF
DNA: TGCGCCAGCAGTTACGCCGACTTTGAGACCCAGTACTTC
V: TRBV5-1
D: NA
size: NA
J: TRBJ2-5

CDR3: CSVEGQGLYNEQFF
DNA: TGCAGCGTTGAGGGCCAGGGCCTCTACAATGAGCAGTTCTTC
V: TRBV29-1
D: NA
size: NA
J: TRBJ2-1

CDR3: CASSILGVNEQFF
DNA: TGTGCCAGTAGTATCCTCGGCGTCAATGAGCAGTTCTTC
V: TRBV19
D: NA
size: NA
J: TRBJ2-1

CDR3: CASSLGRPQSVEKLFF
DNA: TGTGCCAGCAGCTTGGGACGGCCGCAGAGCGTTGAAAAACTGTTTTTT
V: TRBV5-6
D: NA
size: NA
J: TRBJ1-4

CDR3: CASSGRQGNYGYTF
DNA: TGTGCCAGCAGCGGCAGACAGGGGAACTATGGCTACACCTTC
V: TRBV9
D: TRBD1
size: NA
J: TRBJ1-2

CDR3: CASSPQFGGGTDTQYF
DNA: TGTGCCAGCTCACCACAGTTCGGGGGCGGCACAGATACGCAGTATTTT
V: TRBV18
D: NA
size: NA
J: TRBJ2-3

CDR3: CAIKSIRKGQIEAFF
DNA: TGTGCCATCAAATCGATCCGTAAGGGACAGATTGAAGCTTTCTTT
V: TRBV10-3
D: TRBD1
size: few
J: TRBJ1-1

CDR3: CASRDSGRGRGEQFF
DNA: TGTGCCAGCAGAGATAGCGGGAGAGGGAGAGGGGAGCAGTTCTTC
V: TRBV2
D: TRBD2
size: NA
J: TRBJ2-1

CDR3: CASSFLDRGTGELFF
DNA: TGTGCCAGCAGCTTCCTGGACAGGGGGACCGGGGAGCTGTTTTTT
V: TRBV5-6
D: TRBD1
size: NA
J: TRBJ2-2

CDR3: CASSESPSGRVDTQYF
DNA: TGCGCCAGCAGTGAGTCGCCAAGCGGGAGGGTAGATACGCAGTATTTT
V: TRBV10-1
D: TRBD2
size: NA
J: TRBJ2-3

CDR3: CASSELRNTGELFF
DNA: TGTGCCAGCAGTGAATTACGGAACACCGGGGAGCTGTTTTTT
V: TRBV2
D: NA
size: NA
J: TRBJ2-2

CDR3: CASSYAQGKYF
DNA: TGTGCCAGCAGTTACGCGCAGGGAAAGTATTTT
V: TRBV6-6
D: NA
size: NA
J: TRBJ2-3

CDR3: CASSGYRLGDTEAFF
DNA: TGTGCCAGCAGTGGATACAGGTTGGGAGACACTGAAGCTTTCTTT
V: TRBV27
D: NA
size: NA
J: TRBJ1-1

CDR3: CATQRVHEQYF
DNA: TGTGCCACCCAACGGGTCCACGAGCAGTACTTC
V: TRBV7-9
D: NA
size: NA
J: TRBJ2-7

CDR3: CASSPQGKNTEAFF
DNA: TGTGCCAGCAGCCCACAGGGAAAGAACACTGAAGCTTTCTTT
V: TRBV28
D: NA
size: once
J: TRBJ1-1

CDR3: CAISGQLVAAGELFF
DNA: TGTGCCATCAGCGGACAGTTGGTCGCAGCCGGGGAGCTGTTTTTT
V: TRBV10-3
D: NA
size: NA
J: TRBJ2-2

CDR3: CASKGMGTGEGYTF
DNA: TGTGCCAGCAAAGGGATGGGGACAGGGGAAGGCTACACCTTC
V: TRBV6-6
D: TRBD1
size: NA
J: TRBJ1-2

CDR3: CASSIGQGGSQPQHF
DNA: TGTGCCAGTAGTATCGGACAGGGAGGGAGCCAGCCCCAGCATTTT
V: TRBV19
D: TRBD1
size: NA
J: TRBJ1-5

CDR3: CAISREGNYGYTF
DNA: TGTGCCATCAGCCGGGAGGGGAACTATGGCTACACCTTC
V: TRBV10-3
D: NA
size: once
J: TRBJ1-2

CDR3: CASSFPPRSAGGSPYEQYF
DNA: TGTGCCAGCAGCTTTCCCCCACGTAGCGCGGGAGGTTCCCCCTACGAGCAGTACTTC
V: TRBV11-2
D: TRBD2
size: NA
J: TRBJ2-7

CDR3: CASSFLRGDRKETQYF
DNA: TGTGCCAGCAGCTTCCTACGGGGGGACAGAAAAGAGACCCAGTACTTC
V: TRBV7-9
D: NA
size: NA
J: TRBJ2-5

CDR3: CASSQNIASSSYNEQFF
DNA: TGCGCCAGCAGCCAAAATATAGCGTCGAGCTCCTACAATGAGCAGTTCTTC
V: TRBV4-1
D: NA
size: NA
J: TRBJ2-1

CDR3: CAWSVGAAPGDTQYF
DNA: TGTGCCTGGAGCGTCGGGGCCGCGCCGGGAGATACGCAGTATTTT
V: TRBV30
D: NA
size: once
J: TRBJ2-3

CDR3: CAISAGGINQPQHF
DNA: TGTGCCATCAGTGCAGGAGGGATCAATCAGCCCCAGCATTTT
V: TRBV10-3
D: NA
size: NA
J: TRBJ1-5

CDR3: CAIRPAELGQPQHF
DNA: TGTGCCATCCGACCAGCTGAGTTGGGTCAGCCCCAGCATTTT
V: TRBV10-3
D: NA
size: NA
J: TRBJ1-5

CDR3: CASSLLYPRDSSTDTQYF
DNA: TGTGCCAGCAGCCTATTGTACCCCAGGGACAGTTCCACAGATACGCAGTATTTT
V: TRBV5-6
D: TRBD1
size: NA
J: TRBJ2-3

CDR3: CASSEGLAGANEQFF
DNA: TGTGCCAGCAGCGAGGGACTAGCGGGAGCCAATGAGCAGTTCTTC
V: TRBV2
D: TRBD2
size: NA
J: TRBJ2-1

CDR3: CASSNPQREGSKNIQYF
DNA: TGCGCCAGCAGCAACCCGCAGCGGGAGGGTTCCAAAAACATTCAGTACTTC
V: TRBV4-1
D: TRBD2
size: NA
J: TRBJ2-4